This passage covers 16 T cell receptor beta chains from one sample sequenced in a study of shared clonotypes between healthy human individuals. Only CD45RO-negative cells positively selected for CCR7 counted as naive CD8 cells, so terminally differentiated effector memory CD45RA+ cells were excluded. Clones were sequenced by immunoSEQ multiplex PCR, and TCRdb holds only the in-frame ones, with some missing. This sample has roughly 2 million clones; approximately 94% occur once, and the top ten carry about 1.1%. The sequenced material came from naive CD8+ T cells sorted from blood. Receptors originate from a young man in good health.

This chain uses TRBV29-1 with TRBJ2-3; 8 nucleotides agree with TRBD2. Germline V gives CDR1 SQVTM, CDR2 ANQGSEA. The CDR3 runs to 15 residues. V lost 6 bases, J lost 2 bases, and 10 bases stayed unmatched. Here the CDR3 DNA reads TGCAGCGTCCGGGGGGGGCCCCCTATCACAGATACGCAGTATTTT. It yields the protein CSVRGGPPITDTQYF.

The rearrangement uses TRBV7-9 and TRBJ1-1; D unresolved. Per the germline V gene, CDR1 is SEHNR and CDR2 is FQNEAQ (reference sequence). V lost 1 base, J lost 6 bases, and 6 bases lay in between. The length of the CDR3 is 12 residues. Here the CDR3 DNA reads TGTGCCAGCAGCTTAGTTACCCCTGAAGCTTTCTTT. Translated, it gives CASSLVTPEAFF.

The CDR3 sequence: CASSFSGDIDTGELFF. CDR3 bases: TGTGCCAGCAGCTTCTCGGGGGACATCGACACCGGGGAGCTGTTTTTT. The chain couples TRBV5-8 to TRBJ2-2; D is perhaps TRBD1 or TRBD2 (6 bases each). The germline CDR1 and CDR2 sequences are SGHTS and YDEGEE. Trimming shortened V by 2 bases and J by 3 bases, and 14 bases separated the two germline ends. The CDR3 sequence is 16 residues long.

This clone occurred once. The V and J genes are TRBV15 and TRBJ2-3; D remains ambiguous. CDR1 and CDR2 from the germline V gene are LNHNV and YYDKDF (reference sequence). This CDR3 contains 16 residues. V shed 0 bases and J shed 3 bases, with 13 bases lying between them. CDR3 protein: CATSRETNSRTDTQYF. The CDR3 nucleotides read TGTGCCACCAGCAGAGAAACGAACAGCCGGACAGATACGCAGTATTTT.

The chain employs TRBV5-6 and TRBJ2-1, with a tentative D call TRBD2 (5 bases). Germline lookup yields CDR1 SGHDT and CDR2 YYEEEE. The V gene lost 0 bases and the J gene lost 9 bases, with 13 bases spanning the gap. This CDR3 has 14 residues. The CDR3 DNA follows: TGTGCCAGCAGCTTGGGGGCACCGGGAATTGAGCAGTTCTTC. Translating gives CASSLGAPGIEQFF.

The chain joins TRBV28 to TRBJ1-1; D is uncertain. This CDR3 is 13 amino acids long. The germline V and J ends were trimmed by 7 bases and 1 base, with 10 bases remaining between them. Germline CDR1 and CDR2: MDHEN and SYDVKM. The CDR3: CASKFAENTEAFF. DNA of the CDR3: TGTGCCAGCAAGTTCGCGGAGAACACTGAAGCTTTCTTT.

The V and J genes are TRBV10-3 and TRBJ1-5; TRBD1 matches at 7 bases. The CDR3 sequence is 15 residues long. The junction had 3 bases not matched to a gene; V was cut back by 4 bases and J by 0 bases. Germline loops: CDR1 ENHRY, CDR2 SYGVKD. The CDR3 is CAISVQGDSNQPQHF. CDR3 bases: TGTGCCATCAGTGTCCAGGGGGATAGCAATCAGCCCCAGCATTTT.

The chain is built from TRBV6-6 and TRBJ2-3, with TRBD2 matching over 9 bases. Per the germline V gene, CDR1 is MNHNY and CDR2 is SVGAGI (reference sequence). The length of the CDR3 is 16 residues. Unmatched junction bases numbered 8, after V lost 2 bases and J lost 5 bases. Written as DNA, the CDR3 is TGTGCCAGCAGTTACGCGGTAGCGGGAGTTGAAGATACGCAGTATTTT. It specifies CASSYAVAGVEDTQYF.

The CDR3 bases are TGCAGCGTTGAAGATCTGGGCACTCCAGTCAACTATGGCTACACCTTC. It translates to CSVEDLGTPVNYGYTF. This chain connects TRBV29-1 to TRBJ1-2; D gene ambiguous. V lost 0 bases, J lost 2 bases, and 16 bases lay in between. The germline V gene has CDR1 SQVTM and CDR2 ANQGSEA. This CDR3 is 16 amino acids long. The whole variable domain, remainder taken from reference TRBV29-1 and TRBJ1-2, is SAVISQKPSRDICQRGTSLTIQCQVDSQVTMMFWYRQQPGQSLTLIATANQGSEATYESGFVIDKFPISRPNLTFSTLTVSNMSPEDSSIYLCSVEDLGTPVNYGYTFGSGTRLTVV.

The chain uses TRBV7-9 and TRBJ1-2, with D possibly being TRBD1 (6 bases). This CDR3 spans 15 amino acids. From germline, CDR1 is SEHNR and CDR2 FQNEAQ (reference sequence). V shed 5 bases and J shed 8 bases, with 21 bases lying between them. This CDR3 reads CASSHTGTPISGYTF. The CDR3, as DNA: TGTGCCAGCAGCCACACCGGGACACCTATCTCAGGCTACACCTTC. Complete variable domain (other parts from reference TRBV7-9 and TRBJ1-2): DTGVSQNPRHKITKRGQNVTFRCDPISEHNRLYWYRQTLGQGPEFLTYFQNEAQLEKSRLLSDRFSAERPKGSFSTLEIQRTEQGDSAMYLCASSHTGTPISGYTFGSGTRLTVV.

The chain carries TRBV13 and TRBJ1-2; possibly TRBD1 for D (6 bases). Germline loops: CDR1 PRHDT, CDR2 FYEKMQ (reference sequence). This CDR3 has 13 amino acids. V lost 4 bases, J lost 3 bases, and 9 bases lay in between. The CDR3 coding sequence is TGTGCCAGCAGCTCAGGGGAGGACTATGGCTACACCTTC. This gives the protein CASSSGEDYGYTF.

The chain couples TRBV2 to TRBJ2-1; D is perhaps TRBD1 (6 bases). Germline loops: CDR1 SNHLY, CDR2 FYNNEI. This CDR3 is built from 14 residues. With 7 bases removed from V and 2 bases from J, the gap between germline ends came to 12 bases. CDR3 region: CASTQQGAYNEQFF. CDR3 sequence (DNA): TGTGCCAGCACCCAACAGGGCGCCTACAATGAGCAGTTCTTC.

The CDR3 loop is CASSFKLRNTEAFF. CDR3 nucleotides: TGTGCCAGCAGCTTCAAACTGCGGAACACTGAAGCTTTCTTT. The V and J genes are TRBV7-9 and TRBJ1-1, with D unclear. Looked up from germline, CDR1 is SEHNR and CDR2 is FQNEAQ (reference sequence). V was cut by 3 bases and J by 1 base, with 9 bases left in between. This CDR3 is built from 14 residues.

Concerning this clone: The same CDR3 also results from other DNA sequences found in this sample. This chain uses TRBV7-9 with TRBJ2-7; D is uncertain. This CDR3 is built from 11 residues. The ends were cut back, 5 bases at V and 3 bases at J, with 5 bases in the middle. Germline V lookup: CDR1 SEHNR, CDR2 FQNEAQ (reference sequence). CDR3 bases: TGTGCCAGCAGCAACAGCTACGAGCAGTACTTC. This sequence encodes CASSNSYEQYF.

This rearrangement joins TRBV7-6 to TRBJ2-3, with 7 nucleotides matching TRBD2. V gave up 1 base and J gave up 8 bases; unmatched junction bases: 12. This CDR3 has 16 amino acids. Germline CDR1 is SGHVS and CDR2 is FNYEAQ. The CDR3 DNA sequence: TGTGCCAGCAGCTTAGGAGGGAGGGCCCCTTTAGGTACGCAGTATTTT. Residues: CASSLGGRAPLGTQYF.

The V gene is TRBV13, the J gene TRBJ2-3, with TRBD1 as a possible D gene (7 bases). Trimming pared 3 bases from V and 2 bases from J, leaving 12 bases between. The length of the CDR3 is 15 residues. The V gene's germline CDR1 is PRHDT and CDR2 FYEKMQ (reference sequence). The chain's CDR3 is CASSLEGAITDTQYF. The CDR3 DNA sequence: TGTGCCAGCAGCTTGGAGGGGGCGATCACAGATACGCAGTATTTT.